This TCR beta chain was retrieved from a study of control samples from healthy donors and cancer patients. The CDR3 is 13 residues long. J gave up 5 bases and V 7 bases, and 9 bases lay outside the gene matches. Germline values: CDR1 SQVTM, CDR2 ANQGSEA. Sequenced by immunoSEQ multiplex PCR; TCRdb stores in-frame clones only, minus some. The sample has nearly 40,000 clones, more than 85% seen once; the top ten hold 3.6%. The sample consisted of blood. This clonotype was sampled from a woman between 50 and 59 years old in good health. The chain combines TRBV29-1 with TRBJ2-7; 9 bases are shared with TRBD1. CDR3: CSARDRVSDEQYF. DNA of the CDR3: TGCAGCGCCCGGGACAGGGTATCTGACGAGCAGTACTTC.